The rows below give T cell receptor beta chains drawn from one sample of a study of blood T cell repertoires in COVID-19. TCRdb's table, derived via immunoSEQ multiplex PCR, lists solely in-frame clones and lacks some. This sample has a few hundred thousand clones, with less than 85% found just once. The specimen was peripheral blood. These receptors all come from a woman aged 18-29 years with acute or convalescent COVID-19. CDR3s include the opening cysteine and the closing phenylalanine or tryptophan. Fields, in order: J gene, D gene, V gene, CDR3 protein. A D gene is named only where the DNA matches it firmly.

>TRBJ2-3|TRBD2|TRBV7-3
CASSATSGYTDTQYF
>TRBJ1-4|NA|TRBV18
CASSQGGGEKLFF
>TRBJ2-1|NA|TRBV19
CASSAYLEMSSYNEQFF
>TRBJ2-2|NA|TRBV28
CASILEPGQSNTGELFF
>TRBJ1-2|TRBD1|TRBV28
CAAGTGIGNYGYTF
>TRBJ2-7|TRBD2|TRBV4-2
CASSQVTSGAYEQYF
>TRBJ1-1|NA|TRBV6-5
CATSTGNTEAFF
>TRBJ2-5|TRBD1|TRBV5-1
CASSLGDSQETQYF
>TRBJ1-2|TRBD1|TRBV24-1
CATSETGGQDYGYTF
>TRBJ1-2|NA|TRBV2
CASSEDRDPNYGYTF
>TRBJ2-3|TRBD1|TRBV19
CASSSRGLTDTQYF
>TRBJ1-2|NA|TRBV7-9
CASSELTRSYGYTF
>TRBJ1-6|NA|TRBV12-5
CASGSGVRENSPLHF
>TRBJ2-3|TRBD1|TRBV28
CASSLGYRGRRPNTDTQYF
>TRBJ1-2|NA|TRBV4-1
CASSQDRKVNYGYTF
>TRBJ2-3|TRBD2|TRBV19
CASELAGGGADTQYF